These T cell receptor beta chains were read from a single sample in a study of shared clonotypes between healthy human individuals. Assay used: immunoSEQ multiplex PCR; TCRdb lists only in-frame clones, some missing. The data contain some 2.4 million clones, 93% of them singletons. Sequenced material: naive CD4+ T cells from PBMCs. All receptors derive from a man aged 18 to 29 in good health. Some clones in this sample may be carry-over from other donors' samples. Both conserved end residues are part of each CDR3. The D gene is left open where the match is weak. Clone size is given for some rows only: seen once, a few or many times, or a class if the clone is expanded.

>TRBJ2-7|TRBD2|TRBV27|-
TGTGCCAGCAGTCCGTGGACTAGCGGGACCGAGCAGTACTTC
CASSPWTSGTEQYF
>TRBJ2-3|-|TRBV28|-
TGTGCCAGCAGTTTACCCTACCTAACTAGCACAGATACGCAGTATTTT
CASSLPYLTSTDTQYF
>TRBJ2-1|TRBD2|TRBV4-2|-
TGTGCCAGCAGCCAAGTCGGACTAGCGGGAGGGCCTGTTGAGCAGTTCTTC
CASSQVGLAGGPVEQFF
>TRBJ2-2|-|TRBV5-6|-
TGTGCCAGCAGCTGGGGGACTCACGGGGGATACACCGGGGAGCTGTTTTTT
CASSWGTHGGYTGELFF
>TRBJ2-3|-|TRBV28|-
TGTGCCAGCAGTTTATTCGGCGGGGCATCAGCGACAGATACGCAGTATTTT
CASSLFGGASATDTQYF
>TRBJ2-1|-|TRBV28|-
TGTGCCAGCAGTTTAGCTGGGGTGGGACTTCTAAACAATGAGCAGTTCTTC
CASSLAGVGLLNNEQFF
>TRBJ2-3|-|TRBV5-4|-
TGTGCCAGCAGCCCAGACCTAGCAGAAGCCACAGATACGCAGTATTTT
CASSPDLAEATDTQYF
>TRBJ1-1|-|TRBV5-1|-
TGCGCCAGCAGCTTGGGATCGGTTATGAACACTGAAGCTTTCTTT
CASSLGSVMNTEAFF
>TRBJ1-5|-|TRBV28|once
TGTGCCAGCAGTTTCTTGGGACAAAGATACAATCAGCCCCAGCATTTT
CASSFLGQRYNQPQHF
>TRBJ2-7|TRBD1|TRBV10-3|once
TGTGCCATCAGTGAGTCAACGAGGACAGGTTCCTACGAGCAGTACTTC
CAISESTRTGSYEQYF
>TRBJ2-7|-|TRBV7-9|-
TGTGCCAGCAGCTTAATCTACAGAGGGGCGTCCGAGCAGTACTTC
CASSLIYRGASEQYF
>TRBJ2-3|-|TRBV19|-
TGTGCCAGTAGTATTCGACTAAACACAGATACGCAGTATTTT
CASSIRLNTDTQYF
>TRBJ2-2|-|TRBV29-1|-
TGCAGCGCGCACGGAGCCGGGGAGCTGTTTTTT
CSAHGAGELFF
>TRBJ2-2|TRBD2|TRBV29-1|-
TGCAGCGTTAAAGAGGGACTAGCGTCAGGGGAGCTGTTTTTT
CSVKEGLASGELFF
>TRBJ2-2|TRBD2|TRBV27|-
TGTGCCAGCAGACCTCGGAGGACTAGCGGGAGCATGGGCACCGGGGAGCTGTTTTTT
CASRPRRTSGSMGTGELFF
>TRBJ2-2|TRBD1|TRBV5-1|-
TGCGCCAGCAGCTTGAGGACAGGGGCGAACACCGGGGAGCTGTTTTTT
CASSLRTGANTGELFF
>TRBJ2-7|-|TRBV30|-
TGTGCCTGGAGTGTGGGTAGGGACCACGAGCAGTACTTC
CAWSVGRDHEQYF
>TRBJ1-4|-|TRBV7-9|-
TGTGCCAGCAGCTTAGGAATCGGGACTAATGAAAAACTGTTTTTT
CASSLGIGTNEKLFF
>TRBJ2-7|TRBD2|TRBV5-1|-
TGCGCCAGCAGCTTGGTAGCCAGCGGGGGCTACGAGCAGTACTTC
CASSLVASGGYEQYF
>TRBJ1-2|-|TRBV28|-
TGTGCCAGCAGGCAACAGAGTCTCTATGGCTACACCTTC
CASRQQSLYGYTF
>TRBJ2-7|-|TRBV7-9|-
TGTGCCAGCAGCTTAGGTACCAGGGGAGTACGGTACTTC
CASSLGTRGVRYF
>TRBJ1-1|TRBD1|TRBV28|-
TGTGCCAGCAGTTTACCAGGGACAGGGGGCTTCTTT
CASSLPGTGGFF
>TRBJ1-2|TRBD1|TRBV28|-
TGTGCCAGCAGTCCGACAGGGCACTATGGCTACACCTTC
CASSPTGHYGYTF
>TRBJ2-1|-|TRBV20-1|-
TGCAGTGCTGGGACGGCACTGGAGCAGTTCTTC
CSAGTALEQFF
>TRBJ2-1|-|TRBV7-2|-
TGTGCCAGCAGCTTACGGGCGGGACTCTCCTACAATGAGCAGTTCTTC
CASSLRAGLSYNEQFF
>TRBJ2-7|-|TRBV5-1|-
TGCGCCAGCAGCTTGGGCTACTCCTACGAGCAGTACTTC
CASSLGYSYEQYF
>TRBJ2-3|TRBD2|TRBV5-4|once
TGTGCCAGCAGCCGGGGACTAGCGGGAGGCCGTGTAGATACGCAGTATTTT
CASSRGLAGGRVDTQYF
>TRBJ2-7|TRBD1|TRBV2|-
TGTGCCAGCAGGGTAGGACTCCGACAGGGGGGGAACGAGCAGTACTTC
CASRVGLRQGGNEQYF
>TRBJ2-7|TRBD2|TRBV18|-
TGTGCCAGCTCACCAGCCGGGCTCATAGCGGGGAGCTCCTACGAGCAGTACTTC
CASSPAGLIAGSSYEQYF
>TRBJ1-1|-|TRBV6-1|-
TGTGCCAGCACGGTCGGAGGGAGCACTGAAGCTTTCTTT
CASTVGGSTEAFF
>TRBJ2-5|-|TRBV29-1|-
TGCAGCGTTGACAGGGGCCTAGCAGAGACCCAGTACTTC
CSVDRGLAETQYF
>TRBJ2-7|-|TRBV11-2|-
TGTGCCAGCAGCTTAGATCGCGGCTACGAGCAGTACTTC
CASSLDRGYEQYF
>TRBJ2-5|TRBD2|TRBV28|-
TGTGCCAGCAGTTCCCCAGGACTAGCGGGCCACCAAGAGACCCAGTACTTC
CASSSPGLAGHQETQYF
>TRBJ2-2|TRBD2|TRBV5-1|once
TGCGCCAGCAGCTTGGTTGGCCCAGCGGGGTCCGGGGAGCTGTTTTTT
CASSLVGPAGSGELFF
>TRBJ1-2|-|TRBV9|-
TGTGCCAGCAGCTTGGACAGAAACTATGGCTACACCTTC
CASSLDRNYGYTF
>TRBJ1-4|-|TRBV30|-
TGTGCCTGGGCGGGGGGGCCTAATGAAAAACTGTTTTTT
CAWAGGPNEKLFF
>TRBJ2-1|TRBD1|TRBV10-1|once
TGCGCCAGCAGTGATTGGGGACAGGGCAAGAACAATGAGCAGTTCTTC
CASSDWGQGKNNEQFF
>TRBJ1-2|-|TRBV6-6|-
TGTGCCAGCAGTTACGCGAGCCAGGGGCCGGGTGGCTACACCTTC
CASSYASQGPGGYTF
>TRBJ2-5|TRBD1|TRBV7-2|-
TGTGCCAGCAGGCGCAGGGGGTTTGGAGAGACCCAGTACTTC
CASRRRGFGETQYF
>TRBJ1-4|-|TRBV6-6|-
TGTGCCAGCAGAAGGCCCAATGAAAAACTGTTTTTT
CASRRPNEKLFF
>TRBJ2-3|TRBD2|TRBV5-4|once
TGTGCCAGCAGCGCCCGGACTAGCGGGATTACGCAGTATTTT
CASSARTSGITQYF
>TRBJ2-3|-|TRBV7-3|-
TGTGCCAGCAGCTCGCCGGCGACAGATACGCAGTATTTT
CASSSPATDTQYF
>TRBJ2-7|TRBD2|TRBV28|-
TGTGCCAGCAGGCCCCTCGGGGCTAGCGGGAGGGACGAGCAGTACTTC
CASRPLGASGRDEQYF
>TRBJ1-3|-|TRBV9|-
TGTGCCAGCAGCCCCGACACGAGCTCTGGAAACACCATATATTTT
CASSPDTSSGNTIYF
>TRBJ1-3|-|TRBV11-2|-
TGTGCCAGCAGCCTTGGAAACACCATATATTTT
CASSLGNTIYF
>TRBJ2-5|-|TRBV18|-
TGTGCCAGCTCACCAACTACAGGGACGCAAGAGACCCAGTACTTC
CASSPTTGTQETQYF
>TRBJ2-1|-|TRBV5-1|-
TGCGCCAGCAGCTTGGGTCAGGGAAGCTACGGGGAGCAGTTCTTC
CASSLGQGSYGEQFF
>TRBJ2-2|-|TRBV30|-
TGTGCCTCCCTGAAGGGCAACACCGGGGAGCTGTTTTTT
CASLKGNTGELFF
>TRBJ1-1|-|TRBV28|-
TGTGCCAGCAGTACCCGACAGAGACCAACTGAAGCTTTCTTT
CASSTRQRPTEAFF
>TRBJ2-3|-|TRBV27|-
TGTGCCAGCAGTTTTATCGGCACAGATACGCAGTATTTT
CASSFIGTDTQYF
>TRBJ2-7|TRBD1|TRBV28|once
TGTGCCGTCCCCGGGACAGGGCGATACGAGCAGTACTTC
CAVPGTGRYEQYF
>TRBJ2-1|-|TRBV7-9|once
TGTGCCAGCAGCGACACCCGGGGCGGGCAGTACAATGAGCAGTTCTTC
CASSDTRGGQYNEQFF
>TRBJ1-1|-|TRBV28|-
TGTGCCAGCAGCAAGATGGGGCGTCGGGGCACTGAAGCTTTCTTT
CASSKMGRRGTEAFF
>TRBJ2-1|-|TRBV5-1|-
TGCGCCAGCAGAGGGGAAAACAATGAGCAGTTCTTC
CASRGENNEQFF